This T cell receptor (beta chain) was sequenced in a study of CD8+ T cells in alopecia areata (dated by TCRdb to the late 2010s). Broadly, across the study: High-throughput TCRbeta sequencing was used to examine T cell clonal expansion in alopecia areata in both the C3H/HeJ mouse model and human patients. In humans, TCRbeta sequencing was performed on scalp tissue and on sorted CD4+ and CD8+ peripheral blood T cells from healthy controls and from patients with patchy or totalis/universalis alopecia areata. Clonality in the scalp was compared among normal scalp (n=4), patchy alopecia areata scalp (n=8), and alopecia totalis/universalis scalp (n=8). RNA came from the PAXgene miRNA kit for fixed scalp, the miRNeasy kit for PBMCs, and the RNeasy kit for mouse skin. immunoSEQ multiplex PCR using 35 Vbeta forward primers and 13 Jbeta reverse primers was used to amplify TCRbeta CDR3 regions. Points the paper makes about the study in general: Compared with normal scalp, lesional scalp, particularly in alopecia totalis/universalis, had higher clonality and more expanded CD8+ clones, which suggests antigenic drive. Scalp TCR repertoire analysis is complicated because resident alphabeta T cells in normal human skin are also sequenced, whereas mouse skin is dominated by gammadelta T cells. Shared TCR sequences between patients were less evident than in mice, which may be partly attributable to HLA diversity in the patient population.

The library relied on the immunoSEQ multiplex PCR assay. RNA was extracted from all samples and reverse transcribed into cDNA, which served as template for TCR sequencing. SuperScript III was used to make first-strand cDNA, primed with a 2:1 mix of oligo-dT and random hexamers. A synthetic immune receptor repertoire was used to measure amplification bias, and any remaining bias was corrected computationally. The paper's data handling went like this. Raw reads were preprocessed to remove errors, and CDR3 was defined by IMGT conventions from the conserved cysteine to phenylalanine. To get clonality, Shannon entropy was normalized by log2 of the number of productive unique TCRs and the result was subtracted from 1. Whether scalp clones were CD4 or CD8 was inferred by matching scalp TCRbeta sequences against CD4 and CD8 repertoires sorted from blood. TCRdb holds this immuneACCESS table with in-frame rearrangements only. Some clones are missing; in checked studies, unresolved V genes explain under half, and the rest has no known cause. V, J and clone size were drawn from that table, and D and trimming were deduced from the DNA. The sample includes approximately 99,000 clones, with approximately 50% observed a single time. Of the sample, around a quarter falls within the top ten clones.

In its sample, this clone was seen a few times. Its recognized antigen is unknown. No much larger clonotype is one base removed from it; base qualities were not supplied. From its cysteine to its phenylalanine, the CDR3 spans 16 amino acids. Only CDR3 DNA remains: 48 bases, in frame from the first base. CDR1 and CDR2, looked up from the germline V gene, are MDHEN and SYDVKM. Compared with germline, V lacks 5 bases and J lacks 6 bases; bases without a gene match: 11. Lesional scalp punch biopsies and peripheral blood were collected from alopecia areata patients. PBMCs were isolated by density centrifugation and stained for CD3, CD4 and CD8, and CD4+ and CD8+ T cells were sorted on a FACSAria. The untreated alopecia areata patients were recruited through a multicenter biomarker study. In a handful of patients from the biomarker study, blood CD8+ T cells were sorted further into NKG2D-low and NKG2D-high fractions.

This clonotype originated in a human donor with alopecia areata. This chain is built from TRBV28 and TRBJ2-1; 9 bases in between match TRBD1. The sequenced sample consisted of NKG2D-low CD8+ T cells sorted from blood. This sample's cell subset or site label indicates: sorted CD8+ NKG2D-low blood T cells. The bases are TGTGCCAGCAGTACCCGGGGGACAGGGCCTTTCAATGAGCAGTTCTTC. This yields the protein CASSTRGTGPFNEQFF.